Following are 24 T cell receptor beta chains from one sample sequenced in a study of T cells in Graves' hyperthyroidism and ophthalmopathy. The investigators amplified TCR beta CDR3 regions from RNA transcripts. During a first-round RT-PCR of the TCR CDR3, the HTBI primer set was used. TCRdb redid the calling of the multiplex PCR reads with MiXCR, one entry per CDR3 protein. The data hold more than 650,000 distinct CDR3 sequences, with about 14% observed a single time. Sequencing input: blood. The source is a young woman with Graves' hyperthyroidism.

This clonotype appeared many times. The chain couples TRBV7-2 to TRBJ2-7; D is perhaps TRBD2 (5 bases). V was shortened by 5 bases and J by 2 bases, with 13 bases between the two germline ends. Germline CDR1 and CDR2: SGHTA and FQGNSA. This CDR3 comprises 14 residues. The CDR3 sequence is CASSLGEGTYEQYF. CDR3 nucleotide sequence: TGTGCCAGCAGCCTCGGGGAAGGGACCTACGAGCAGTACTTC.

V usage is TRBV7-9 and J usage is TRBJ2-3, with D possibly TRBD2 on 5 matching bases. The length of the CDR3 is 15 residues. Germline loops: CDR1 SEHNR, CDR2 FQNEAQ (reference sequence). V was shortened by 3 bases and J by 0 bases, with 10 bases between the two germline ends. The CDR3 is CASSFSAESTDTQYF. Written as DNA, the CDR3 is TGTGCCAGCAGCTTTTCAGCGGAAAGCACAGATACGCAGTATTTT.

This clonotype was counted between two and nine times. V usage is TRBV11-3 and J usage is TRBJ2-1, with D perhaps being TRBD1 or TRBD2 (7 bases each). This CDR3 has 16 residues. Germline CDR1 reads SGHNT; CDR2 reads YENEEA. Deletions cut 3 bases from V and 5 bases from J, with 17 bases between. CDR3 DNA sequence: TGTGCCAGCAGCTTCCAGGGGGGGTCAGCCAACAATGAGCAGTTCTTC. Translating it yields CASSFQGGSANNEQFF.

The CDR3: CASIPDRDETQYF. The CDR3 nucleotides read TGTGCCAGCATCCCGGACAGGGACGAGACCCAGTACTTC. The chain couples TRBV6-2 or TRBV6-3 to TRBJ2-5; 8 positions match TRBD1. CDR3 length equals 13 residues. Germline loops: CDR1 MNHEY, CDR2 SVGEGT. J lost 5 bases, V lost 7 bases, and 6 bases had no gene match.

The chain combines TRBV28 with TRBJ2-5; D is tentatively TRBD1 or TRBD2 (5 bases each). Trimming left V 6 bases short and J 5 bases short, with 13 bases between. This CDR3 has 13 amino acids. Germline assignment: CDR1 MDHEN and CDR2 SYDVKM. This CDR3 is CASRQRGRETQYF. The CDR3 DNA sequence: TGTGCCAGCAGACAGAGGGGAAGGGAGACCCAGTACTTC.

In this sample, this clonotype turned up many times. The genes are TRBV28 and TRBJ2-5; TRBD2 agrees at 10 bases. Germline lookup yields CDR1 MDHEN and CDR2 SYDVKM. CDR3 length: 15 residues. J was trimmed by 7 bases and V by 3 bases; bases with no gene match: 8. CDR3 residues: CASSLASGSVGTQYF. The CDR3 nucleotides are TGTGCCAGCAGTTTGGCTAGCGGGAGTGTAGGGACCCAGTACTTC.

This clonotype has at least ten counts. The chain joins TRBV30 to TRBJ1-1; D is perhaps TRBD1 (6 bases). The CDR3 loop spans 15 amino acids. V was shortened by 8 bases and J by 4 bases, with 23 bases between the two germline ends. CDR1 and CDR2 (germline): GTSNPN, SVGIG (reference sequence). CDR3 DNA sequence: TGTGCCCAACGATCCTCCAGGGGTTGGGTCACTGAAGCTTTCTTT. Protein: CAQRSSRGWVTEAFF.

This clonotype appeared a few times. J is TRBJ1-4 and V is TRBV5-5; unclear D gene. V shed 4 bases and J shed 8 bases, with 12 bases lying between them. The CDR3 covers 13 residues. Germline-derived CDR1 and CDR2 are SGHKS and YYEKEE (reference sequence). CDR3 amino acids: CASSRLPGEKLFF. CDR3 nucleotide sequence: TGTGCCAGCAGCCGACTCCCCGGCGAAAAACTGTTTTTT.

This chain uses TRBV2 with TRBJ2-1, with TRBD2 identical over 9 bases. The germline CDR1 and CDR2 sequences are SNHLY and FYNNEI. Trimming took 4 bases from V and 8 from J; bases not matched to a gene: 24. The CDR3 has 20 residues. As DNA, the CDR3 is TGTGCCAGCAGTGCGCGTAACCTGCGGGGGGGGACCGTCGTTAGCGATGAGCAGTTCTTC. Amino acids: CASSARNLRGGTVVSDEQFF.

The sample holds many counts of this clonotype. The rearrangement links TRBV24-1 to TRBJ1-1, with D maybe TRBD1 (5 bases). V was clipped by 4 bases and J by 11 bases, with 10 bases between them. CDR1 and CDR2 (germline): KGHDR, SFDVKD. CDR3 length: 11 residues. Here the CDR3 reads CATSDRDGAFF. CDR3 DNA sequence: TGTGCCACCAGTGACCGGGACGGGGCTTTCTTT.

This clonotype was recorded many times. This chain uses TRBV2 with TRBJ1-1, with D perhaps matching TRBD1 (5 bases). The CDR3 runs to 19 residues. V lost 1 base to trimming and J lost 1 base, with 22 bases between them. Germline-derived CDR1 and CDR2 are SNHLY and FYNNEI. CDR3 nucleotide sequence: TGTGCCAGCAGTGAAGACCCCTGGCAGGGTGGGCCGACGAACACTGAAGCTTTCTTT. It codes for CASSEDPWQGGPTNTEAFF. Together with reference TRBV2 and TRBJ1-1, the CDR3 gives the full variable domain: EPEVTQTPSHQVTQMGQEVILRCVPISNHLYFYWYRQILGQKVEFLVSFYNNEISEKSEIFDDQFSVERPDGSNFTLKIRSTKLEDSAMYFCASSEDPWQGGPTNTEAFFGQGTRLTVV.

Only a few counts were recorded for this clonotype. The J gene is TRBJ1-2, the V gene TRBV6-1, with D possibly matching TRBD1 (5 bases). The V end lost 4 bases, the J end lost 7 bases, and 10 bases lay between the germline ends. Germline CDR1 is MNHNS and CDR2 is SASEGT. This CDR3 contains 12 residues. The chain's CDR3 is CASSAGPPGYTF. The CDR3 nucleotides read TGTGCCAGCAGTGCGGGACCACCTGGCTACACCTTC.

This clonotype was seen many times. The chain joins TRBV6-6 to TRBJ2-7; D is unclear. The CDR3 consists of 13 residues. CDR1 and CDR2 from the germline V gene are MNHNY and SVGAGI (reference sequence). V was pared by 2 bases and J by 3 bases, with 8 bases between. The CDR3 coding sequence is TGTGCCAGCAGTTACGACGGGTACTACGAGCAGTACTTC. It codes for CASSYDGYYEQYF.

The J gene is TRBJ2-3, the V gene TRBV19; 8 bases map to TRBD2. The length of the CDR3 is 15 residues. The V and J ends lost 5 bases and 6 bases, in that order; junction bases with no gene match: 10. In germline, CDR1 is LNHDA, CDR2 SQIVND (reference sequence). This chain's CDR3 is CASSQSGTRSDTQYF. The CDR3 bases are TGTGCCAGTAGTCAGTCCGGGACTAGATCTGATACGCAGTATTTT.

The chain joins TRBV7-9 to TRBJ2-7; 12 nucleotides agree with TRBD2. This CDR3 spans 17 amino acids. J gave up 5 bases and V 3 bases, and 11 bases lay outside the gene matches. Germline CDR1 SEHNR, CDR2 FQNEAQ (reference sequence). This CDR3 is CASSLWTSGTFVNEQYF. The DNA for the CDR3 is TGTGCCAGCAGCTTGTGGACTAGCGGGACGTTCGTTAACGAGCAGTACTTC.

The table lists this clonotype with a few counts. This rearrangement joins TRBV6-2 or TRBV6-3 to TRBJ1-5; D is perhaps TRBD1 (5 bases). Germline CDR1 is MNHEY and CDR2 is SVGEGT. The CDR3 loop spans 15 amino acids. Deletions cut 2 bases from V and 2 bases from J, with 10 bases between. The CDR3 DNA is TGTGCCAGCAGTTACGGGGGATGGCGCAATCAGCCCCAGCATTTT. Protein product: CASSYGGWRNQPQHF.

This clonotype appeared many times. The V call is TRBV18, the J call TRBJ2-1; D could derive from TRBD1 or TRBD2 (5 bases each). CDR3 length equals 13 residues. Trimming removed 5 bases at V and 10 bases at J, with 15 bases between. The germline gives CDR1 KGHSH, CDR2 LQKENI. CDR3 protein: CASSRIGTPEQFF. CDR3 sequence (DNA): TGTGCCAGCTCAAGGATCGGGACCCCAGAGCAGTTCTTC. Complete variable domain (other parts from reference TRBV18 and TRBJ2-1): NAGVMQNPRHLVRRRGQEARLRCSPMKGHSHVYWYRQLPEEGLKFMVYLQKENIIDESGMPKERFSAEFPKEGPSILRIQQVVRGDSAAYFCASSRIGTPEQFFGPGTRLTVL.

This clonotype was detected only a few times. The chain is built from TRBV6-4 and TRBJ2-5; TRBD2 matches at 13 bases. The CDR3 length is 14 residues. The germline CDR1 and CDR2 sequences are MRHNA and SNTAGT. The junction had 10 bases not matched to a gene; V was cut back by 11 bases and J by 7 bases. CDR3 DNA sequence: TGTGCCCACGCTGGACTAGCGGGAGTCGGGACCCAGTACTTC. Amino acids: CAHAGLAGVGTQYF.

This clonotype was counted once. V gene TRBV24-1 combines with J gene TRBJ1-5; D might be TRBD1 (6 bases). The germline gives CDR1 KGHDR, CDR2 SFDVKD. The CDR3 contains 13 residues. V was trimmed by 5 bases and J by 10 bases, leaving 14 bases between them. CDR3: CATSVSVGGPQHF. Here the CDR3 DNA reads TGTGCCACCAGTGTGAGCGTGGGGGGCCCCCAGCATTTT.

This clonotype has at least ten counts. This rearrangement joins TRBV11-2 to TRBJ2-1; 12 bases map to TRBD2. The J segment lost 1 base and the V segment lost 3 bases, leaving 13 bases of the junction unmatched. The length of the CDR3 is 20 residues. Per the germline V gene, CDR1 is SGHAT and CDR2 is FQNNGV. Here the CDR3 reads CASSFPLTSGRPRSYNEQFF. The CDR3 DNA follows: TGTGCCAGCAGCTTCCCCTTAACTAGCGGGAGGCCCAGGTCCTACAATGAGCAGTTCTTC.

This clonotype turned up a few times. V is TRBV7-9 and J is TRBJ2-5; 7 bases map to TRBD1. Trimming cost V 5 bases and J 12 bases; bases outside gene matches: 12. Looked up from germline, CDR1 is SEHNR and CDR2 is FQNEAQ (reference sequence). CDR3 length: 13 amino acids. CDR3 residues: CASSGERDSIEYF. The CDR3 bases are TGTGCCAGCAGCGGAGAACGGGACAGCATAGAGTACTTC.

This clonotype was found many times. V usage is TRBV7-8 and J usage is TRBJ2-3; 8 nucleotides agree with TRBD2. V lost 4 bases and J lost 0; bases outside the gene matches: 15. Germline CDR1 is SGHVS and CDR2 is FQNEAQ. CDR3 length: 19 residues. The CDR3 DNA reads TGTGCCAGCAGCTCCCCTGGGGGCGGGAGGACCCCTAGCACAGATACGCAGTATTTT. Its translation is CASSSPGGGRTPSTDTQYF.

The rearrangement uses TRBV30 and TRBJ2-3, with D unclear. CDR1 and CDR2 (germline): GTSNPN, SVGIG (reference sequence). Between the trimmed V and J ends, which lost 5 bases and 0 bases, there was a span of 6 bases. The CDR3 loop spans 12 amino acids. The DNA of the CDR3 is TGTGCCTGGGGTAGTAGCACAGATACGCAGTATTTT. It is translated as CAWGSSTDTQYF.

V usage is TRBV5-6 and J usage is TRBJ2-2; 9 bases are a match to TRBD2. Germline CDR1 is SGHDT and CDR2 is YYEEEE. The CDR3 runs 17 residues. The V gene end was trimmed by 0 bases and the J gene end by 4 bases; junction bases not matched to a gene: 7. The CDR3 protein is CASSLAIAGGFTGELFF. CDR3 DNA sequence: TGTGCCAGCAGCTTGGCGATCGCGGGAGGGTTCACCGGGGAGCTGTTTTTT.